These 2 T cell receptor beta chains share one sample of origin, sequenced in a study of T-cell memory formation after mild COVID-19. Via MiXCR, TCRdb re-called the 5' RACE reads, giving one row per CDR3 protein. The sample shows more than 120,000 distinct CDR3 sequences, roughly 21% of them seen only once. The sequenced sample was PBMCs or a T cell subset sorted from them (not recorded which). The receptors stem from an adult woman who had mild COVID-19 (a few samples of this study predate the infection). Cell type and time point are not known.

A few counts support this clonotype. The rearrangement links TRBV7-2 to TRBJ2-3, with 8 bases lining up with TRBD2. The V gene's germline CDR1 is SGHTA and CDR2 FQGNSA. CDR3 length: 16 amino acids. The J segment lost 0 bases and the V segment lost 1 base, leaving 3 bases of the junction unmatched. CDR3 DNA sequence: TGTGCCAGCAGCTTAGAAGCTAGCGGGAGCACAGATACGCAGTATTTT. This sequence encodes CASSLEASGSTDTQYF.

A few counts support this clonotype. The CDR3 bases are TGTGCCAGCAGTTTACCTACAGGTGGAAACACTGAAGCTTTCTTT. Translation: CASSLPTGGNTEAFF. This chain links TRBV12-3 or TRBV12-4 with TRBJ1-1; D is possibly TRBD1 (5 bases). The CDR3 consists of 15 residues. V was clipped by 2 bases and J by 2 bases, with 12 bases between them.